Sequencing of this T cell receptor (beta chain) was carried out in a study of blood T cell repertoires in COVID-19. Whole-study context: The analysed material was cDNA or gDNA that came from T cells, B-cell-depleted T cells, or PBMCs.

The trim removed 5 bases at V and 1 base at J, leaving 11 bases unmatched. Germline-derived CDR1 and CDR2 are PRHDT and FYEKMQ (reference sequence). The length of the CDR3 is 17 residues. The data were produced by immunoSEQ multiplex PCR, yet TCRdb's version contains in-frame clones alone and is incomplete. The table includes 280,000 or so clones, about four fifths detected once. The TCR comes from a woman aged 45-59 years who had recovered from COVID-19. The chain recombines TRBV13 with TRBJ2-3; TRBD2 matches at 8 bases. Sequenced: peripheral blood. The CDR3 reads CASSPWGRSGGTDTQYF. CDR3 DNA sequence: TGTGCCAGCAGCCCCTGGGGTCGTAGCGGGGGCACAGATACGCAGTATTTT.